One sample yielded the 18 T cell receptor beta chains listed below, sequenced in a study of response to subunit inactivated influenza vaccine. TCRdb re-analysed the RT-PCR reads in MiXCR, keeping a single row per CDR3 protein. The sample lists approximately 530,000 distinct CDR3 sequences, 13% seen once, with around 12% in the top ten. Source: PBMCs from blood, taken 45 days after vaccination. Receptors originate from a man aged 45-65 years who received an inactivated influenza vaccine.

The table lists this clonotype with a few counts. The chain carries TRBV3-1 and TRBJ1-3; TRBD1 matches 8 bases. Unmatched junction bases numbered 1, after V lost 1 base and J lost 2 bases. CDR3 size: 15 residues. CDR1 is LGHDT, CDR2 YNNKEL, per germline (reference sequence). CDR3 sequence: CASSQGTGTGNTIYF. The CDR3, as DNA: TGTGCCAGCAGCCAAGGGACAGGGACTGGAAACACCATATATTTT.

This chain connects TRBV7-9 to TRBJ2-3, with 9 bases that match TRBD2. After removal of 5 bases from V and 1 base from J, the junction contained 10 bases not matched to a gene. Per the germline V gene, CDR1 is SEHNR and CDR2 is FQNEAQ (reference sequence). This CDR3 comprises 17 residues. The CDR3 spells CASSPGTVAGGTDTQYF. Here the CDR3 DNA reads TGTGCCAGCAGCCCCGGGACGGTAGCGGGGGGCACAGATACGCAGTATTTT.

This clonotype was seen a handful of times. The chain recombines TRBV29-1 with TRBJ2-5, with 8 bases matching TRBD1. CDR1 and CDR2 from the germline V gene are SQVTM and ANQGSEA. The CDR3 has 16 amino acids. V dropped 0 bases and J dropped 5; count of bases not matched to a gene: 11. The CDR3 is CSVEESRTGRLETQYF. CDR3 DNA: TGCAGCGTTGAAGAGTCTCGGACAGGGCGTTTGGAGACCCAGTACTTC.

This clonotype has at least ten counts. V is TRBV5-1 and J is TRBJ2-7; 11 positions match TRBD2. The CDR3 loop spans 17 amino acids. After removal of 4 bases from V and 4 bases from J, the junction contained 13 bases not matched to a gene. Germline loops: CDR1 SGHRS, CDR2 YFSETQ. CDR3 in amino acids: CASSPGVRLAGTYEQYF. In DNA, the CDR3 is TGCGCCAGCAGCCCTGGGGTCCGACTAGCGGGGACTTACGAGCAGTACTTC.

The chain joins TRBV5-5 to TRBJ1-6, with D perhaps TRBD1 (5 bases). V gave up 4 bases and J gave up 3 bases, with 11 bases separating them. The CDR3 is 15 residues long. Germline V gene lookup returns CDR1 SGHKS and CDR2 YYEKEE (reference sequence). CDR3 bases: TGTGCCAGCAGCGGGGGAGGCAACTATAATTCACCCCTCCACTTT. Protein: CASSGGGNYNSPLHF.

To note about this clonotype: One end of the junction does not line up with germline, which may come from a read error. The chain carries TRBV29-1 and TRBJ2-2; D might be TRBD2 (5 bases). Germline V gives CDR1 SQVTM, CDR2 ANQGSEA. The CDR3 spans 13 residues. This CDR3 reads CSASAEGTGQLFF. Written as DNA, the CDR3 is TGCAGCGCATCCGCCGAGGGCACCGGGCAGCTGTTTTTT.

The CDR3 is CASTGRYEQYF. Written as DNA, the CDR3 is TGTGCCAGCACAGGTCGCTACGAGCAGTACTTC. V and J are TRBV2 and TRBJ2-7, with no clear D. V lost 7 bases, J lost 3 bases, and 7 bases lay in between. The CDR3 sequence is 11 residues long. Germline V gene data show CDR1 as SNHLY and CDR2 as FYNNEI. Full variable domain (missing parts from reference TRBV2 and TRBJ2-7): EPEVTQTPSHQVTQMGQEVILRCVPISNHLYFYWYRQILGQKVEFLVSFYNNEISEKSEIFDDQFSVERPDGSNFTLKIRSTKLEDSAMYFCASTGRYEQYFGPGTRLTVT.

The genes are TRBV7-9 and TRBJ2-7, with D perhaps TRBD1 (6 bases). The CDR3 covers 16 residues. Germline CDR1 and CDR2: SEHNR and FQNEAQ (reference sequence). V shed 1 base and J shed 2 bases, with 15 bases lying between them. The CDR3 protein is CASSLVGWTVTYEQYF. The CDR3 coding sequence is TGTGCCAGCAGCTTAGTAGGTTGGACAGTTACCTACGAGCAGTACTTC.

This clonotype was seen a few times. The chain joins TRBV6-1 to TRBJ1-1; D perhaps matches TRBD1 (6 bases). This CDR3 is built from 16 residues. Germline assignment: CDR1 MNHNS and CDR2 SASEGT. V lost 7 bases and J lost 1, with 19 bases in between. This CDR3 is CASISTWGGTNTEAFF. DNA for the CDR3: TGTGCCAGCATCTCGACCTGGGGGGGCACGAACACTGAAGCTTTCTTT.

This clonotype was seen many times. V and J are TRBV20-1 and TRBJ1-2, with a possible D match to TRBD1 (6 bases). The CDR3 sequence is 12 residues long. V was clipped by 0 bases and J by 8 bases, with 10 bases between them. Per the germline V gene, CDR1 is DFQATT and CDR2 is SNEGSKA (reference sequence). The chain's CDR3 is CSARDAGEGYTF. CDR3 sequence (DNA): TGCAGTGCTAGAGATGCAGGGGAAGGCTACACCTTC.

This clonotype was recorded a few times. This rearrangement joins TRBV5-6 to TRBJ2-1, with D unresolved. In germline, CDR1 is SGHDT, CDR2 YYEEEE. V lost 1 base to trimming and J lost 5 bases, with 13 bases between them. The CDR3 runs 15 residues. CDR3 loop: CASSLTVRYDNEQFF. The CDR3 coding sequence is TGTGCCAGCAGCTTGACGGTCCGGTACGACAATGAGCAGTTCTTC.

This clonotype was picked up a small number of times. The chain employs TRBV6-1 and TRBJ1-4; 9 bases are shared with TRBD1. The CDR3 length is 16 residues. From germline, CDR1 is MNHNS and CDR2 SASEGT. V trimming: 5 bases; J trimming: 7 bases; junction bases outside the gene matches: 11. The CDR3 here is CASSRGQGTVGEKLFF. The CDR3 DNA is TGTGCCAGCAGTAGAGGACAGGGGACGGTTGGTGAAAAACTGTTTTTT.

This clonotype was observed at least ten times. The chain has TRBV7-9 and TRBJ2-3; D gene ambiguous. This CDR3 region has 12 residues. The V end lost 4 bases, the J end lost 6 bases, and 8 bases lay between the germline ends. Germline loops: CDR1 SEHNR, CDR2 FQNEAQ (reference sequence). The CDR3 DNA is TGTGCCAGCAGCTCTCACAGCGATACGCAGTATTTT. Residues: CASSSHSDTQYF. Drawing the rest from reference TRBV7-9 and TRBJ2-3, the complete variable domain is DTGVSQNPRHKITKRGQNVTFRCDPISEHNRLYWYRQTLGQGPEFLTYFQNEAQLEKSRLLSDRFSAERPKGSFSTLEIQRTEQGDSAMYLCASSSHSDTQYFGPGTRLTVL.

This clonotype was observed a few times. The J gene is TRBJ1-5, the V gene TRBV12-3 or TRBV12-4; tentatively, D is TRBD1 (6 bases). This CDR3 comprises 14 residues. Trimming cost V 2 bases and J 4 bases, with 9 bases left between them. This chain's CDR3 is CASSLQGINQPQHF. Written as DNA, the CDR3 is TGTGCCAGCAGTTTACAGGGGATAAATCAGCCCCAGCATTTT.

The CDR3 spells CASSVGMTAQETQYF. The CDR3 DNA reads TGTGCCAGCAGCGTAGGCATGACAGCCCAAGAGACCCAGTACTTC. The chain combines TRBV9 with TRBJ2-5; D possibly corresponds to TRBD1 (5 bases). Trimming cost V 0 bases and J 1 base, with 10 bases left between them. This CDR3 is 15 amino acids long. Germline CDR1 is SGDLS and CDR2 is YYNGEE.

This chain uses TRBV4-2 with TRBJ2-2; D not resolved. Trimming took 7 bases from V and 4 from J, leaving 10 bases between them. The CDR3 has 13 residues. Germline V gives CDR1 LGHNA, CDR2 YNFKEQ. Here the CDR3 reads CASKPGPTGELFF. The CDR3 DNA follows: TGTGCCAGCAAACCCGGGCCCACCGGGGAGCTGTTTTTT.

This clonotype appeared a few times. The V and J genes are TRBV5-1 and TRBJ2-5; D might be TRBD1 or TRBD2, each matching 5 bases. CDR1 SGHRS and CDR2 YFSETQ come from the germline V gene. This CDR3 contains 15 residues. Trimming cost V 0 bases and J 4 bases, with 13 bases left between them. The CDR3 here is CASSLEGTPGETQYF. Written as DNA, the CDR3 is TGCGCCAGCAGCTTGGAGGGGACCCCGGGAGAGACCCAGTACTTC.

The table lists this clonotype with many counts. CDR3 DNA: TGCGCCAGCAGCTTGGACCCGGGCGCCAGGGGTTCACCCCTCCACTTT. Translating it yields CASSLDPGARGSPLHF. The chain carries TRBV5-1 and TRBJ1-6; perhaps TRBD1 as D (6 bases). Trimming left V 0 bases short and J 9 bases short, with 16 bases between. This CDR3 has 16 residues. Per the germline V gene, CDR1 is SGHRS and CDR2 is YFSETQ. Using reference TRBV5-1 and TRBJ1-6 for the parts outside the CDR3, the full variable domain is KAGVTQTPRYLIKTRGQQVTLSCSPISGHRSVSWYQQTPGQGLQFLFEYFSETQRNKGNFPGRFSGRQFSNSRSEMNVSTLELGDSALYLCASSLDPGARGSPLHFGNGTRLTVT.